This entry features one TCR beta chain sequence. Some clones are missing from TCRdb's copy, which holds only in-frame ones; the method was immunoSEQ multiplex PCR. Here the sample spans 150,000 to 180,000 clones, approximately 94% being singletons. This sample is drawn from a study of OX40 agonist ivuxolimab in advanced cancers. In the study overall: Three individuals attained partial responses, comprising one hepatocellular carcinoma case and two cutaneous melanoma cases.

CDR3 size: 15 residues. Germline V lookup: CDR1 MNHEY, CDR2 SVGAGI. V dropped 3 bases and J dropped 3 bases, with 15 bases sitting between them. This clonotype originated in an adult with an advanced solid tumor such as melanoma, head and neck, liver or kidney cancer. The chain has TRBV6-5 and TRBJ2-7; no reliable D call. The sample here was CD4+ or CD8+ T cells sorted from blood, taken in a trial of the OX40 agonist ivuxolimab. The CDR3 bases are TGTGCCAGCAGTTATGGATTTACCGCCGGCTACGAGCAGTACTTC. Protein product: CASSYGFTAGYEQYF.